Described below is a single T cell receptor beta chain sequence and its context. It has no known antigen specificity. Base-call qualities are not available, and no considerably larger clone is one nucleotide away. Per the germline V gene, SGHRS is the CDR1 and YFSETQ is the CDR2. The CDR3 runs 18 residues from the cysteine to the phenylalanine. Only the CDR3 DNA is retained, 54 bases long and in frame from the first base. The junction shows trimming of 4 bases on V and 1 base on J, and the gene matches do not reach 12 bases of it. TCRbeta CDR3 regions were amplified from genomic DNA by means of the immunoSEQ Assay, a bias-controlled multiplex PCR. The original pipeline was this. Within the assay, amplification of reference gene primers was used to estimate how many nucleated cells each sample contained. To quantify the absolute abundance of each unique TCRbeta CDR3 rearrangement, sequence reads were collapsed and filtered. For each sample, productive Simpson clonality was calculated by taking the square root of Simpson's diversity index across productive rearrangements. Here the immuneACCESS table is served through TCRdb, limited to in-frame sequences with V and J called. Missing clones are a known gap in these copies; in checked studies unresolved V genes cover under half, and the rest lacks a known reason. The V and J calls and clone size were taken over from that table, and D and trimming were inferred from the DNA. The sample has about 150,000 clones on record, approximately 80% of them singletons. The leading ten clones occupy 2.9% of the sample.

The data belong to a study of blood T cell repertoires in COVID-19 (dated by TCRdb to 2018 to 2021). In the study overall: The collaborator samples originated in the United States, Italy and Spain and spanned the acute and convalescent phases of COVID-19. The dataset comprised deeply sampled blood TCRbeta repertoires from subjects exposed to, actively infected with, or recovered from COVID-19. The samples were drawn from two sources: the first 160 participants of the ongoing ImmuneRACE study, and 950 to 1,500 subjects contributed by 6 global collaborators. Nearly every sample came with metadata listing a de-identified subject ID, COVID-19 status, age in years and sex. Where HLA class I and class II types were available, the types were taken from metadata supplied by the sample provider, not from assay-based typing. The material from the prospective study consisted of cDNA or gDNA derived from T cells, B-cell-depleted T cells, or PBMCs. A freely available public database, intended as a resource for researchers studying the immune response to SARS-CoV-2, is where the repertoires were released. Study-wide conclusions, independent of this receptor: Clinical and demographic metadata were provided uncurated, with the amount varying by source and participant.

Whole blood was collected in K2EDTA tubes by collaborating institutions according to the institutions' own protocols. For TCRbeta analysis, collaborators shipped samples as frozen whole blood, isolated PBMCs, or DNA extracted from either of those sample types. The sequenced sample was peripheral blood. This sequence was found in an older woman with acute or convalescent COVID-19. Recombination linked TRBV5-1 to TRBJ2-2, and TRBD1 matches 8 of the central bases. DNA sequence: TGCGCCAGCAGCCAAATGTCGACAGGGGCCAAGAACACCGGGGAGCTGTTTTTT. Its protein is CASSQMSTGAKNTGELFF.